This T cell receptor (beta chain) was captured in a study of T cells in Graves' hyperthyroidism and ophthalmopathy. Study-level findings and limits: Most thyroid clonotypes that were expanded above 0.001 also turned up in blood. The model predicted ophthalmopathy a median around six months before onset.

Patients counted as stable if ophthalmopathy did not develop within 18 months. From RNA transcripts, TCR beta CDR3 regions were amplified. HTBI primers were the set used in a first-round RT-PCR of the TCR CDR3. TCRdb analysed the multiplex PCR reads with MiXCR anew, one entry per CDR3 protein. Among around 340,000 distinct CDR3 sequences listed, 18% were seen once. CDR3 length: 15 residues. CDR1 LNHDA and CDR2 SQIVND come from the germline V gene (reference sequence). The trim removed 3 bases at V and 2 bases at J, leaving 4 bases unmatched. Turning to this clonotype: Antigen specificity is unknown.

The sequenced material came from blood. This clonotype was obtained from a woman aged 45-65 years with Graves' hyperthyroidism. The genes are TRBV19 and TRBJ1-5; 7 nucleotides line up with TRBD1. The CDR3 reads CASSIAGGGNQPQHF. CDR3 nucleotide sequence: TGTGCCAGTAGTATCGCAGGGGGTGGCAATCAGCCCCAGCATTTT.